This TCR beta chain was recovered during a study of tissue T cells after allogeneic stem cell transplantation. Time point noted: mouse harvest day 7 after allogeneic transplant. The graft held 10^6 splenic CD5+ T cells and 10^7 T-cell-depleted bone marrow cells. Note on this clone: The genes and germline here are from mouse. The read is 1 residue too short to cover the CDR3 end, so that end is filled in from the germline J gene.

Clones were read by immunoSEQ multiplex PCR, and TCRdb kept only the in-frame ones, dropping some. The sample gives almost 5,500 clones, under 55% of which show up once; around 10% is in the top ten. Trimming took off 0 bases at V and 3 bases at J, with 0 bases between the two ends. The germline V gene encodes CDR1 SGHSA and CDR2 FRNQAP. The CDR3 covers 11 residues. This TCR derives from a female BALB/c mouse given C57BL/6 T cells with graft-versus-host disease after an allogeneic hematopoietic cell transplant. This chain connects TRBV16 to TRBJ2-7; D remains unclear. The sequencing input was gut tissue. The CDR3: CASSLDYEQYF. CDR3 DNA (partial): TGTGCAAGCAGCTTAGACTATGAACAGTAC. The whole variable domain, filled in from reference TRBV16 and TRBJ2-7, reads NAGVIQTPRHKVTGKGQEATLWCEPISGHSAVFWYRQTIVQGLEFLTYFRNQAPIDDSGMPKERFSAQMPNQSHSTLKIQSTQPQDSAVYLCASSLDYEQYFGPGTRLTVL.